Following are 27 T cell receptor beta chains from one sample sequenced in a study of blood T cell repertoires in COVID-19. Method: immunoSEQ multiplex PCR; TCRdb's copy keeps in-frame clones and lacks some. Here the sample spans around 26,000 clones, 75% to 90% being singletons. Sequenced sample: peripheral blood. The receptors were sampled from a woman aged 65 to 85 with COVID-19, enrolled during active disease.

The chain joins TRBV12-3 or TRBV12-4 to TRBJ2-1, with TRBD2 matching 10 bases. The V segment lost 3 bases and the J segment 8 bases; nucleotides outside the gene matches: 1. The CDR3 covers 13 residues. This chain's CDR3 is CASSLSGRDEQFF. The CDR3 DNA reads TGTGCCAGCAGTTTGAGCGGGAGGGATGAGCAGTTCTTC.

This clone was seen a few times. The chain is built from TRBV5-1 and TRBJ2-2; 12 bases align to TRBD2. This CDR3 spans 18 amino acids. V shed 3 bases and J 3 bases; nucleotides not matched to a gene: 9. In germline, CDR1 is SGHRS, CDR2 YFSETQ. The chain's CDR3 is CASSSRLAGAGDTGELFF. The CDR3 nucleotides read TGCGCCAGCAGCTCCCGACTAGCGGGGGCGGGGGACACCGGGGAGCTGTTTTTT.

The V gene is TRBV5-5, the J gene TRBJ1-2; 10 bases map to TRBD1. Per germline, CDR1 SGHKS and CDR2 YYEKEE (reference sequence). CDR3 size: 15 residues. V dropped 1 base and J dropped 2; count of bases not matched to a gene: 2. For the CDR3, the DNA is TGTGCCAGCAGCTTGTGGGACAGGGGAAACTATGGCTACACCTTC. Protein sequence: CASSLWDRGNYGYTF. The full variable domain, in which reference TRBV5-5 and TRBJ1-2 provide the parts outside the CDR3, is DAGVTQSPTHLIKTRGQQVTLRCSPISGHKSVSWYQQVLGQGPQFIFQYYEKEERGRGNFPDRFSARQFPNYSSELNVNALLLGDSALYLCASSLWDRGNYGYTFGSGTRLTVV.

The CDR3 DNA follows: TGTGCCAGCAGCCGACAGGGTAACACTGAAGCTTTCTTT. It encodes CASSRQGNTEAFF. V is TRBV5-5 and J is TRBJ1-1; 7 positions match TRBD1. CDR1 is SGHKS and CDR2 is YYEKEE in the germline V gene (reference sequence). Losses at the gene ends were 4 bases for V and 2 bases for J; bases not matched to a gene: 2. The CDR3 totals 13 residues.

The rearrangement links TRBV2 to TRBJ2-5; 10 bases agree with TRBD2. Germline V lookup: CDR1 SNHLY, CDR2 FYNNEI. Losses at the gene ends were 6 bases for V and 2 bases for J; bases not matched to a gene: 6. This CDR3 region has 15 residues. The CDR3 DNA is TGTGCCAGCAGGCCGGGACTAGCGCAACAAGAGACCCAGTACTTC. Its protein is CASRPGLAQQETQYF.

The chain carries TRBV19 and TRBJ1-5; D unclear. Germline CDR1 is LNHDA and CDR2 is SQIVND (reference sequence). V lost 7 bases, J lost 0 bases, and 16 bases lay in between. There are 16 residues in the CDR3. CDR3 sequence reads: CASTPGSGFSNQPQHF. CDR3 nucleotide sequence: TGTGCCAGTACGCCGGGGAGTGGCTTTAGCAATCAGCCCCAGCATTTT.

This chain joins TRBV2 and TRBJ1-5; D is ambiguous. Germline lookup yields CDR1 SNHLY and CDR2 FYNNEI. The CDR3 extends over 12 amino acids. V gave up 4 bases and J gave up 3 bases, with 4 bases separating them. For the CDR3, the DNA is TGTGCCAGCAGTGGCGACAATCAGCCCCAGCATTTT. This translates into CASSGDNQPQHF.

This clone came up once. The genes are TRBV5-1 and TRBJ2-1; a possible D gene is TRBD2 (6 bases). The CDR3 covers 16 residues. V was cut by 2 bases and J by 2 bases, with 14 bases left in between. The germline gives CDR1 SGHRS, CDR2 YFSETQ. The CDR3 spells CASSFRGSSTYNEQFF. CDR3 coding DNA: TGCGCCAGCAGCTTTCGGGGGTCCTCGACCTACAATGAGCAGTTCTTC.

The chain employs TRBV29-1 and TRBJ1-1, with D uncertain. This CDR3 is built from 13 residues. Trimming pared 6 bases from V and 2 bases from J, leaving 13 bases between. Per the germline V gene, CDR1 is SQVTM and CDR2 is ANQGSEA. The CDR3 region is CSVASPLNTEAFF. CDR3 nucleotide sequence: TGCAGCGTAGCTTCACCACTCAACACTGAAGCTTTCTTT. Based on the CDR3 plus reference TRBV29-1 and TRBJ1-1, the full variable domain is SAVISQKPSRDICQRGTSLTIQCQVDSQVTMMFWYRQQPGQSLTLIATANQGSEATYESGFVIDKFPISRPNLTFSTLTVSNMSPEDSSIYLCSVASPLNTEAFFGQGTRLTVV.

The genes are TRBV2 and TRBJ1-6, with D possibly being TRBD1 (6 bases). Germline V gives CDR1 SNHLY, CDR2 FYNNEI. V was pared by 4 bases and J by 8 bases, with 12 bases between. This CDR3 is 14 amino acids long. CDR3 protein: CASSVIGGDSPLHF. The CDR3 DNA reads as TGTGCCAGCAGTGTAATAGGGGGAGATTCACCCCTCCACTTT.

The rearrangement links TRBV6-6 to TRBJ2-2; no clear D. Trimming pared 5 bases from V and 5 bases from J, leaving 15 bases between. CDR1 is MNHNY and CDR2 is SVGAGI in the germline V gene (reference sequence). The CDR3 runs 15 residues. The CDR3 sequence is CASSRRTVGTGELFF. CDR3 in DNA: TGTGCCAGCAGTCGCCGCACAGTTGGAACCGGGGAGCTGTTTTTT.

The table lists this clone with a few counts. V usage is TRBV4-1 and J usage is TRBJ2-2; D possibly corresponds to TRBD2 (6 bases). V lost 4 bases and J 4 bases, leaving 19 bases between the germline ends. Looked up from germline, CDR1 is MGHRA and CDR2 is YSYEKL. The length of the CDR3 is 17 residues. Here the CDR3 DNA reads TGCGCCAGCAGCCCTCAATACCAAACTAGCACCACCGGGGAGCTGTTTTTT. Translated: CASSPQYQTSTTGELFF.

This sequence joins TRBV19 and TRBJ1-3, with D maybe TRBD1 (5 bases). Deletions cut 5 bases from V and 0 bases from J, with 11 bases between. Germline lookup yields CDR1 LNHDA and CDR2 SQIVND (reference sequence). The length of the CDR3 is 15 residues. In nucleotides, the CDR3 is TGTGCCAGTAGTCTAACAGGAGACTCTGGAAACACCATATATTTT. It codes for CASSLTGDSGNTIYF.

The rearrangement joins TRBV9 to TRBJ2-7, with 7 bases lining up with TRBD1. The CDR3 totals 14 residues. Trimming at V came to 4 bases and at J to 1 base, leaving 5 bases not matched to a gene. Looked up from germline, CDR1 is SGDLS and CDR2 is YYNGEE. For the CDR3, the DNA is TGTGCCAGCAGCCCCACGGACAGGTCCTACGAGCAGTACTTC. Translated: CASSPTDRSYEQYF.

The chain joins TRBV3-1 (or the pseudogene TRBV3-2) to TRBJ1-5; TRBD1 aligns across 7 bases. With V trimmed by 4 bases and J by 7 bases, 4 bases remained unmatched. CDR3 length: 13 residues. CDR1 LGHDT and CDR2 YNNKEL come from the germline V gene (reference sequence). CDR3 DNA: TGTGCCAGCAGCCCAGGGGGTGTCCAGCCCCAGCATTTT. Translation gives CASSPGGVQPQHF.

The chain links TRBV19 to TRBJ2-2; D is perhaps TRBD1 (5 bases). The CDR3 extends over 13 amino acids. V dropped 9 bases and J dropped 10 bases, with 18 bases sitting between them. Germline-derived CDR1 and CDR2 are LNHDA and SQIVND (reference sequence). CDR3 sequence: CASKAWGMEELFF. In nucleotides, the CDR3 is TGTGCCAGCAAAGCCTGGGGCATGGAGGAGCTGTTTTTT.

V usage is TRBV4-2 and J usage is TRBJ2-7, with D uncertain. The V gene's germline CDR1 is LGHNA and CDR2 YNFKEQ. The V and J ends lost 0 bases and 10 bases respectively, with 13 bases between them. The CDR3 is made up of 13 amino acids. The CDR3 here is CASSQDIGARQYF. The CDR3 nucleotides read TGTGCCAGCAGCCAAGATATCGGAGCGAGACAGTACTTC.

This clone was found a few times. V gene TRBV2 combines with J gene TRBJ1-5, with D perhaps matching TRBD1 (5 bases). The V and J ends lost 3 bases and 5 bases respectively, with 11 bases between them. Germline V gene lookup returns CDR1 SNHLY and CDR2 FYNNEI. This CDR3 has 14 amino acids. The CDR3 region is CASSDMSGDQPQHF. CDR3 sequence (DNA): TGTGCCAGCAGTGATATGTCGGGGGATCAGCCCCAGCATTTT.

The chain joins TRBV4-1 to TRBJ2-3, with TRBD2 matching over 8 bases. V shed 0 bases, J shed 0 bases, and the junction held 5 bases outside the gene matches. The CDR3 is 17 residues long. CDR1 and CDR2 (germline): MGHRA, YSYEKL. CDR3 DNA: TGCGCCAGCAGCCAAGATTCGTCGGGGGGGAGCACAGATACGCAGTATTTT. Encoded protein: CASSQDSSGGSTDTQYF.

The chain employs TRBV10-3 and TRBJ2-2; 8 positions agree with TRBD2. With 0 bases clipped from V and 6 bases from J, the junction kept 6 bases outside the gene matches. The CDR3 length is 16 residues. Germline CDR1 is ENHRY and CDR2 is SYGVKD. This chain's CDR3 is CAISESSGSGSGELFF. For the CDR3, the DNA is TGTGCCATCAGTGAGTCGAGCGGGAGTGGGTCCGGGGAGCTGTTTTTT.

The CDR3 nucleotides read TGTGCCATCAGTACCGGGACAGAATACGAGCAGTACTTC. This translates into CAISTGTEYEQYF. The chain employs TRBV10-3 and TRBJ2-7, with 7 positions matching TRBD1. J lost 4 bases, V lost 5 bases, and 5 bases had no gene match. This CDR3 has 13 amino acids. From germline, CDR1 is ENHRY and CDR2 SYGVKD.

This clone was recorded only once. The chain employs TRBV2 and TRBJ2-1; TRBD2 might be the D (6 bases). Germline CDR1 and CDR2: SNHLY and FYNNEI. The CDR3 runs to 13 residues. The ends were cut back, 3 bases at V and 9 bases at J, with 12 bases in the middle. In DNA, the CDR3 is TGTGCCAGCAGTGAGGCGCGGGGTGCTGAGCAGTTCTTC. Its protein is CASSEARGAEQFF.

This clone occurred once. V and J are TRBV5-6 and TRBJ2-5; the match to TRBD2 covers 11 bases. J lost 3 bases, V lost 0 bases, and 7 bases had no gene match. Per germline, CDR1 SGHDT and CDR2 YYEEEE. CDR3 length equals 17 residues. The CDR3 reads CASSLVLAGGPEETQYF. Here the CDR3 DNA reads TGTGCCAGCAGCTTGGTTTTAGCGGGAGGGCCGGAAGAGACCCAGTACTTC.

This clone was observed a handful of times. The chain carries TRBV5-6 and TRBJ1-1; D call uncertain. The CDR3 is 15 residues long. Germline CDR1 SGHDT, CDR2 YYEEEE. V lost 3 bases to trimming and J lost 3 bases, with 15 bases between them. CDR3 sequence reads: CASSSVDSSHTEAFF. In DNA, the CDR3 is TGTGCCAGCAGCTCCGTTGACTCCTCGCACACTGAAGCTTTCTTT.

The chain's CDR3 is CASSTETGRYQPQHF. DNA of the CDR3: TGTGCCAGCAGTACAGAGACAGGGAGGTATCAGCCCCAGCATTTT. The chain links TRBV6-2 or TRBV6-3 to TRBJ1-5; TRBD1 matches at 7 bases. V lost 5 bases, J lost 5 bases, and 9 bases stayed unmatched. Germline CDR1 is MNHEY and CDR2 is SVGEGT. This CDR3 is 15 amino acids long.

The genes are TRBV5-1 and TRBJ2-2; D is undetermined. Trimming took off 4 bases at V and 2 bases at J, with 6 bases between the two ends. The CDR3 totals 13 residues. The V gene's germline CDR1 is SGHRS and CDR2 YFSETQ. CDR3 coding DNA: TGCGCCAGCAGCCAACACAACACCGGGGAGCTGTTTTTT. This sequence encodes CASSQHNTGELFF.

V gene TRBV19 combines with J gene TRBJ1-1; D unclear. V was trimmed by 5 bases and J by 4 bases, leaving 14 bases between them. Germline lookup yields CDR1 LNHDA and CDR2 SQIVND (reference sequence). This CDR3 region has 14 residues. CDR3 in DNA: TGTGCCAGTAGTTTTCCCTTAGCGGGCACTGAAGCTTTCTTT. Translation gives CASSFPLAGTEAFF.